The 3 T cell receptor beta chains below were found in one sample sequenced in a study of blood T cell repertoires in COVID-19. This table comes from immunoSEQ multiplex PCR, and its TCRdb copy is limited to in-frame clones, with some not included. The sample has about 130,000 clones; more than 75% are singletons. The sequencing input was peripheral blood. All receptors come from a man in his sixties with COVID-19, enrolled during active disease.

The CDR3 bases are TGTGCCTGGAGTACATTACAGGGGGAAAACACTGAAGCTTTCTTT. Protein product: CAWSTLQGENTEAFF. The chain recombines TRBV30 with TRBJ1-1, with 8 bases matching TRBD1. The CDR3 length is 15 residues. Germline CDR1 reads GTSNPN; CDR2 reads SVGIG (reference sequence). J gave up 2 bases and V 2 bases, and 7 bases lay outside the gene matches.

This clone was detected only once. The J gene is TRBJ2-7, the V gene TRBV27, with 10 bases identical to TRBD2. The CDR3 spans 14 residues. Germline CDR1 is MNHEY and CDR2 is SMNVEV (reference sequence). Trimming at V came to 5 bases and at J to 6 bases, leaving 7 bases not matched to a gene. CDR3 protein: CASSLLAGVSEQYF. CDR3 DNA sequence: TGTGCCAGCAGTCTCCTAGCGGGAGTAAGCGAGCAGTACTTC.

The chain links TRBV4-1 to TRBJ2-1, with 9 positions matching TRBD1. Germline CDR1 and CDR2: MGHRA and YSYEKL. The CDR3 loop spans 17 amino acids. The J segment lost 0 bases and the V segment lost 4 bases, leaving 7 bases of the junction unmatched. The CDR3 region has the DNA TGCGCCAGCAGCCCAAAAAGGACAGGGGACTCCTACAATGAGCAGTTCTTC. Protein product: CASSPKRTGDSYNEQFF.